What follows are 8 T cell receptor beta chains derived from one specimen sequenced in a study of T cell repertoires in cytomegalovirus infection. No antigen has been assigned to these receptors. One entry per CDR3 protein results from TCRdb running MiXCR on the reads. This table has hundreds of thousands of distinct CDR3 sequences, roughly a third appearing once. The sequences come from cultured PBMCs, collected from culture after CMV antigen stimulation. The source is a human donor in good health (CMV status not recorded). Some clones in this sample may be carry-over from other donors' samples.

This chain uses TRBV7-3 with TRBJ2-1; the match to TRBD2 covers 11 bases. The length of the CDR3 is 16 residues. V lost 2 bases and J lost 4; bases outside the gene matches: 4. Germline-derived CDR1 and CDR2 are SGHTA and FQGTGA. CDR3 sequence reads: CASSLSSGRNYNEQFF. The CDR3 nucleotides are TGTGCCAGCAGCTTATCTAGCGGGAGGAATTACAATGAGCAGTTCTTC.

The sample holds a few counts of this clonotype. The chain uses TRBV7-2 and TRBJ2-4; perhaps TRBD2 as D (6 bases). The CDR3 runs to 21 residues. Germline lookup yields CDR1 SGHTA and CDR2 FQGNSA. V dropped 2 bases and J dropped 1 base, with 27 bases sitting between them. CDR3 in DNA: TGTGCCAGCAGCTTAAGGGTTGGGGAAGTGAGACTAGGGATGGCCAAAAACATTCAGTACTTC. Amino acid sequence: CASSLRVGEVRLGMAKNIQYF. Supplemented by reference TRBV7-2 and TRBJ2-4, the full variable domain reads GAGVSQSPSNKVTEKGKDVELRCDPISGHTALYWYRQSLGQGLEFLIYFQGNSAPDKSGLPSDRFSAERTGGSVSTLTIQRTQQEDSAVYLCASSLRVGEVRLGMAKNIQYFGAGTRLSVL.

The V and J genes are TRBV9 and TRBJ1-2; 8 bases are a match to TRBD1. Germline CDR1 is SGDLS and CDR2 is YYNGEE. V lost 5 bases, J lost 8 bases, and 17 bases stayed unmatched. This CDR3 contains 16 residues. CDR3 protein: CASSPDFGQGLPGYTF. For the CDR3, the DNA is TGTGCCAGCAGTCCTGATTTCGGACAGGGCCTCCCCGGCTACACCTTC.

The chain joins TRBV6-8 to TRBJ1-5; D may be TRBD1 (6 bases). Germline-derived CDR1 and CDR2 are MNHGY and SAAAGT. V gave up 4 bases and J gave up 5 bases, with 15 bases separating them. The CDR3 is 15 amino acids. The CDR3 coding sequence is TGTGCCAGCAGTTCCGGGGGGCAGAGGGATCAGCCCCAGCATTTT. As protein: CASSSGGQRDQPQHF.

This clonotype was seen a handful of times. The V and J genes are TRBV7-2 and TRBJ2-7; TRBD2 matches 7 bases. The CDR3 extends over 13 amino acids. Losses at the gene ends were 4 bases for V and 2 bases for J; bases not matched to a gene: 2. Germline values: CDR1 SGHTA, CDR2 FQGNSA. The CDR3: CASSWGGTYEQYV. The CDR3 DNA sequence: TGTGCCAGCAGCTGGGGGGGGACCTACGAGCAGTACGTC.

This clonotype was seen many times. The V call is TRBV6-1, the J call TRBJ2-7; the match to TRBD1 covers 9 bases. V lost 6 bases to trimming and J lost 2 bases; unmatched junction nucleotides: 2. From germline, CDR1 is MNHNS and CDR2 SASEGT. The length of the CDR3 is 13 residues. DNA for the CDR3: TGTGCCAGCAGCCGGGACAGGGCCTACGAGCAGTACTTC. It encodes CASSRDRAYEQYF.

The V and J genes are TRBV11-2 and TRBJ2-1, with 8 positions matching TRBD2. CDR1 and CDR2 (germline): SGHAT, FQNNGV. This CDR3 has 13 amino acids. Losses at the gene ends were 0 bases for V and 11 bases for J; bases not matched to a gene: 3. The CDR3 loop reads CASSLDISGKQFF. The CDR3, as DNA: TGTGCCAGCAGCTTAGATATTAGCGGGAAGCAGTTCTTC.

This clonotype was seen a handful of times. V gene TRBV28 combines with J gene TRBJ2-7; 10 bases match TRBD2. Germline loops: CDR1 MDHEN, CDR2 SYDVKM. J gave up 0 bases and V 5 bases, and 7 bases lay outside the gene matches. The CDR3 contains 16 residues. CDR3 sequence: CASSPQAGGYSYEQYF. For the CDR3, the DNA is TGTGCCAGCAGTCCTCAAGCGGGAGGGTACTCCTACGAGCAGTACTTC.